The rows below give T cell receptor beta chains drawn from one sample of a study of CD8 T cells in ankylosing spondylitis. TCRdb processed the 5' RACE reads anew with MiXCR; each CDR3 protein has one entry. The table shows a few hundred thousand distinct CDR3 sequences, with roughly a quarter occurring only once. Material for sequencing was blood, either unsorted or a sorted T cell fraction (not recorded which). These receptors all stem from a male donor with ankylosing spondylitis or in good health (not recorded which). CDR3s include the opening cysteine and the closing phenylalanine or tryptophan. A D gene is named only where the DNA matches it firmly.

d_gene: .
j_gene: TRBJ2-3
v_gene: TRBV11-3
CDR3aa: CASSPGQNTDTQYF

d_gene: .
j_gene: TRBJ2-2
v_gene: TRBV12-3/TRBV12-4
CDR3aa: CASSPTRQNTGELFF

d_gene: .
j_gene: TRBJ2-5
v_gene: TRBV5-4
CDR3aa: CASSLGPGSEETQYF

d_gene: TRBD2
j_gene: TRBJ2-7
v_gene: TRBV20-1
CDR3aa: CSARSPGLAYEQYF

d_gene: .
j_gene: TRBJ1-1
v_gene: TRBV11-2
CDR3aa: CASSFFEVPEVFF

d_gene: .
j_gene: TRBJ1-3
v_gene: TRBV20-1
CDR3aa: CSAYRGTGNTIYF

d_gene: .
j_gene: TRBJ1-1
v_gene: TRBV5-1
CDR3aa: CASSKAHGPGDTEAFF

d_gene: TRBD1
j_gene: TRBJ1-5
v_gene: TRBV20-1
CDR3aa: CSATWQGASNQPQHF

d_gene: .
j_gene: TRBJ1-6
v_gene: TRBV10-3
CDR3aa: CANQDRTESPLHF

d_gene: .
j_gene: TRBJ1-6
v_gene: TRBV30
CDR3aa: CAWSDESPLHF

d_gene: TRBD2
j_gene: TRBJ2-3
v_gene: TRBV6-1
CDR3aa: CASSVAGGVTDTQYF

d_gene: .
j_gene: TRBJ1-2
v_gene: TRBV29-1
CDR3aa: CSVDLGDTWRNGYTF

d_gene: .
j_gene: TRBJ2-6
v_gene: TRBV5-5
CDR3aa: CASSLGAVSSGANVLTF

d_gene: .
j_gene: TRBJ1-1
v_gene: TRBV6-5
CDR3aa: CASSYSLNTEAFF

d_gene: TRBD1
j_gene: TRBJ1-2
v_gene: TRBV29-1
CDR3aa: CSVGEGRGLRGYTF

d_gene: TRBD1
j_gene: TRBJ2-7
v_gene: TRBV20-1
CDR3aa: CSALPGGQSAHEQYF

d_gene: .
j_gene: TRBJ2-1
v_gene: TRBV29-1
CDR3aa: CSASPRLYNEQFF

d_gene: .
j_gene: TRBJ2-3
v_gene: TRBV6-5
CDR3aa: CASSYGASTDTQYF

d_gene: .
j_gene: TRBJ2-3
v_gene: TRBV29-1
CDR3aa: CSVEPRPDTQYF

d_gene: .
j_gene: TRBJ2-2
v_gene: TRBV5-1
CDR3aa: CASSKGQANTGELFF

d_gene: .
j_gene: TRBJ2-7
v_gene: TRBV18
CDR3aa: CASSKEGPSSYEQYF

d_gene: .
j_gene: TRBJ2-2
v_gene: TRBV20-1
CDR3aa: CSARMFRDGENTGELFF

d_gene: .
j_gene: TRBJ2-5
v_gene: TRBV6-1
CDR3aa: CASTNGSPRGETQYF

d_gene: .
j_gene: TRBJ2-1
v_gene: TRBV11-2
CDR3aa: CASSLGRTSSLSLNEQFF

d_gene: .
j_gene: TRBJ1-2
v_gene: TRBV6-5
CDR3aa: CASSYSMREGIYGYTF

d_gene: .
j_gene: TRBJ1-3
v_gene: TRBV18
CDR3aa: CASATGLSGNTIYF

d_gene: .
j_gene: TRBJ1-1
v_gene: TRBV18
CDR3aa: CASSPDPRGGTEAFF

d_gene: TRBD2
j_gene: TRBJ2-1
v_gene: TRBV12-3/TRBV12-4
CDR3aa: CASTLLGGLFDEQFF

d_gene: .
j_gene: TRBJ1-1
v_gene: TRBV10-2
CDR3aa: CASSGSPGRAFSEAFF

d_gene: .
j_gene: TRBJ1-2
v_gene: TRBV6-1
CDR3aa: CASSELIGYYGYTF

d_gene: .
j_gene: TRBJ2-5
v_gene: TRBV20-1
CDR3aa: CSASKGWADQETQYF

d_gene: .
j_gene: TRBJ2-1
v_gene: TRBV7-9
CDR3aa: CAISLPGQAYNEQFF

d_gene: TRBD1
j_gene: TRBJ2-1
v_gene: TRBV5-6
CDR3aa: CASSNDRGLLSYNEQFF

d_gene: .
j_gene: TRBJ2-1
v_gene: TRBV5-1
CDR3aa: CASSLGGPRLNEQFF

d_gene: .
j_gene: TRBJ2-7
v_gene: TRBV20-1
CDR3aa: CSASPAGSYYEQYF

d_gene: TRBD1
j_gene: TRBJ1-1
v_gene: TRBV7-7
CDR3aa: CASSRTGGTEAFF

d_gene: .
j_gene: TRBJ2-3
v_gene: TRBV2
CDR3aa: CASRPDGADTQYF

d_gene: .
j_gene: TRBJ2-7
v_gene: TRBV29-1
CDR3aa: CSVAGQYTYEQYF

d_gene: .
j_gene: TRBJ2-7
v_gene: TRBV24-1
CDR3aa: CATSEAPSYEQYF

d_gene: .
j_gene: TRBJ2-1
v_gene: TRBV12-3/TRBV12-4
CDR3aa: CASSLRATESNEQFF

d_gene: .
j_gene: TRBJ2-3
v_gene: TRBV5-5
CDR3aa: CASSFLIDTQYF

d_gene: .
j_gene: TRBJ2-7
v_gene: TRBV12-3/TRBV12-4
CDR3aa: CASSLVRDETYEQYF

d_gene: TRBD1
j_gene: TRBJ2-1
v_gene: TRBV4-2
CDR3aa: CASDRGQGTDYNEQFF

d_gene: .
j_gene: TRBJ2-7
v_gene: TRBV29-1
CDR3aa: CSVSGEAYEQYF

d_gene: .
j_gene: TRBJ2-3
v_gene: TRBV12-3/TRBV12-4
CDR3aa: CASSLAGRSTDTQYF

d_gene: TRBD1
j_gene: TRBJ1-2
v_gene: TRBV25-1
CDR3aa: CASSDWTGSKFGYTF

d_gene: TRBD2
j_gene: TRBJ2-5
v_gene: TRBV5-1
CDR3aa: CASSLRRGGQETQYF

d_gene: TRBD1
j_gene: TRBJ2-5
v_gene: TRBV20-1
CDR3aa: CSAPPGGRGETQYF

d_gene: TRBD2
j_gene: TRBJ2-7
v_gene: TRBV9
CDR3aa: CASSPRGAYEQYF

d_gene: .
j_gene: TRBJ1-2
v_gene: TRBV20-1
CDR3aa: CSARVRTGGYTF

d_gene: .
j_gene: TRBJ2-7
v_gene: TRBV11-2
CDR3aa: CASSFGGTFPYEQYF

d_gene: .
j_gene: TRBJ1-4
v_gene: TRBV20-1
CDR3aa: CSATPGTVPEKLFF

d_gene: TRBD2
j_gene: TRBJ2-3
v_gene: TRBV20-1
CDR3aa: CSAPSSAGIDTDTQYF

d_gene: TRBD1
j_gene: TRBJ2-1
v_gene: TRBV6-1
CDR3aa: CASNTGTGGNNEQFF